This T cell receptor beta chain was sequenced for a study of blood T cell repertoires in COVID-19. The wider study: Researchers got acute and convalescent COVID-19 samples from the United States, Italy and Spain.

Germline assignment: CDR1 SGHAT and CDR2 FQNNGV. Trimming left V 4 bases short and J 6 bases short, with 12 bases between. The length of the CDR3 is 13 residues. In the authors' workflow: Reference gene primer amplification yielded estimated nucleated cell counts. Method: immunoSEQ multiplex PCR; TCRdb's copy keeps in-frame clones and lacks some. Clone size and the V and J calls come from that table; the DNA yielded D and trimming. The sample lists about 210,000 clones; 84% were seen once. The chain couples TRBV11-2 to TRBJ1-2; the D gene is possibly TRBD1 (5 bases). The source of this sequence is a middle-aged man with active or convalescent COVID-19. Material for sequencing was peripheral blood. CDR3 in DNA: TGTGCCAGCAGCTCTTGGGGGGTTGATGGCTACACCTTC. Its protein product is CASSSWGVDGYTF.